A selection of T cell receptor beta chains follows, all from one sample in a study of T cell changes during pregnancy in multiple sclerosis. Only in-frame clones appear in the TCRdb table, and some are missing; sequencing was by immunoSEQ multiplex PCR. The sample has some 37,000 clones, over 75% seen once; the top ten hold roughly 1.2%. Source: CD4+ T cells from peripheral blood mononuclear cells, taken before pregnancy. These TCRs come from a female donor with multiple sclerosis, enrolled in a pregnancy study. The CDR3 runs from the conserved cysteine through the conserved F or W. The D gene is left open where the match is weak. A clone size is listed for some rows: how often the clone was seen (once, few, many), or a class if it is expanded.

TGTGCCAGCAGCGTCACGACAGTCGCTTCTGGAAACACCATATATTTT | CASSVTTVASGNTIYF | NA | TRBJ1-3 | NA | TRBV9
TGTGCCAGCTCACCACCGGAAGGGGCCAGGGAGACCCAGTACTTC | CASSPPEGARETQYF | NA | TRBJ2-5 | NA | TRBV18
TGTGCCAGCTCACTCTCCGGGACAAAAAACACTGAAGCTTTCTTT | CASSLSGTKNTEAFF | NA | TRBJ1-1 | few | TRBV18
TGTGCCAGCAGTCCACTAGCGGTACCGAACACCGGGGAGCTGTTTTTT | CASSPLAVPNTGELFF | TRBD2 | TRBJ2-2 | NA | TRBV5-4
TGTGCCAGCAGCTTTGACGGGACTGTCACAGATACGCAGTATTTT | CASSFDGTVTDTQYF | NA | TRBJ2-3 | NA | TRBV7-2
TGTGCCAGCAGCCCCGGACAGGGGAGAGGCAATGAGCAGTTCTTC | CASSPGQGRGNEQFF | TRBD1 | TRBJ2-1 | NA | TRBV7-9
TGTGCCAGCAGTTTGGCAGCTAACTATGGCTACACCTTC | CASSLAANYGYTF | NA | TRBJ1-2 | NA | TRBV28
TGTGCCAGCAGTCGGACAGGGCCTATCTACGAGCAGTACTTC | CASSRTGPIYEQYF | TRBD1 | TRBJ2-7 | NA | TRBV27
TGCGCCAGCAGCTTAACTAGCGGAGCCAAAAACATTCAGTACTTC | CASSLTSGAKNIQYF | TRBD2 | TRBJ2-4 | once | TRBV5-1
TGCGCCAGCAGTGAGCGGACAGAGGGGACAGATACGCAGTATTTT | CASSERTEGTDTQYF | NA | TRBJ2-3 | NA | TRBV10-1
TGTGCCTGGGATTCTGCAGCGGGAGTAGAGACCCAGTACTTC | CAWDSAAGVETQYF | TRBD2 | TRBJ2-5 | NA | TRBV30
TGTGCCAGCAGCTTGACAGGGACCAACTATGGCTACACCTTC | CASSLTGTNYGYTF | NA | TRBJ1-2 | NA | TRBV5-5
TGTGCCAGCAGCTTACACAGGACCTCCTACGAGCAGTACTTC | CASSLHRTSYEQYF | NA | TRBJ2-7 | NA | TRBV7-2
TGTGCCAGCTCACCATTTGATCAGGGGTCAAGCAATCAGCCCCAGCATTTT | CASSPFDQGSSNQPQHF | NA | TRBJ1-5 | NA | TRBV18
TGTGCCAGCAGTGTAGCGGGAGGCCCTTTGAATGAGCAGTTCTTC | CASSVAGGPLNEQFF | TRBD2 | TRBJ2-1 | NA | TRBV25-1
TGTGCCAGCATCCTTGCGGGAATCAACTCTGGAAACACCATATATTTT | CASILAGINSGNTIYF | NA | TRBJ1-3 | few | TRBV14
TGCGCCAGCAGCCATGGGTGGGGGGTAGACTACACCTTC | CASSHGWGVDYTF | NA | TRBJ1-2 | few | TRBV5-1
TGTGCCAGCAGCGAGAGAGGGTCTACCACCGGGGAGCTGTTTTTT | CASSERGSTTGELFF | NA | TRBJ2-2 | NA | TRBV5-5
TGTGCCAGTAGCGATCCCCCCGGGAACACTGAAGCTTTCTTT | CASSDPPGNTEAFF | NA | TRBJ1-1 | NA | TRBV19
TGTGCCAGCAGCCAAGATTTGAGGTTCTCTGGGGCCAACGTCCTGACTTTC | CASSQDLRFSGANVLTF | NA | TRBJ2-6 | NA | TRBV14
TGTGCCAGCAGCGTAACAGGACAGGGGCCTGAAGCTTTCTTT | CASSVTGQGPEAFF | TRBD1 | TRBJ1-1 | NA | TRBV9
TGTGCCAGCAGGGGTACAGGGAACTATGGCTACACCTTC | CASRGTGNYGYTF | NA | TRBJ1-2 | NA | TRBV6-1
TGTGCCATCAGGCAAGGACTCCAGAACACTGAAGCTTTCTTT | CAIRQGLQNTEAFF | NA | TRBJ1-1 | once | TRBV10-3
TGCGCCAGCAGCCAAGGTGGGGGGGCATTCGGTGAAAAACTGTTTTTT | CASSQGGGAFGEKLFF | NA | TRBJ1-4 | NA | TRBV4-3
TGTGCCAGCTCACCTCCAGGACTAGCGGGAGGGCCGAAGGACAATGAGCAGTTCTTC | CASSPPGLAGGPKDNEQFF | TRBD2 | TRBJ2-1 | NA | TRBV18
TGTGCCTGGAGTATGGCTAGCGGCACAGATACGCAGTATTTT | CAWSMASGTDTQYF | NA | TRBJ2-3 | NA | TRBV30
TGTGCCAGCAGCCATAGAGAGACCCAGTACTTC | CASSHRETQYF | NA | TRBJ2-5 | NA | TRBV11-2